This is a list of T cell receptor beta chains from one sample in a study of T cell responses to AZD1222 COVID-19 vaccine. Assay: immunoSEQ multiplex PCR; the TCRdb copy retains only in-frame clones and omits some. The data show some 180,000 clones, around 90% seen once. The sample in question was peripheral blood, obtained on day 0 of AZD1222 vaccination. The receptors were sampled from an adult in good health. Both conserved end residues are part of each CDR3. Fields, in order: V gene, D gene, clone size, J gene, CDR3 DNA, CDR3 protein. The D gene is left open where the match is weak. The listing skips clone size in some rows; elsewhere it reads once, few, many or a size class.

TRBV30,TRBD1,NA,TRBJ1-6,TGTGCCTGGAGCCCCGGACAGGGGGACTCACCCCTCCACTTT,CAWSPGQGDSPLHF
TRBV6-5,TRBD2,once,TRBJ2-1,TGTGCCAGCAGGCGGACTAGCGGATACAATGAGCAGTTCTTC,CASRRTSGYNEQFF
TRBV7-9,NA,NA,TRBJ1-6,TGTGCCAGCAGCCAAGGGGGGGCAGGTTTAGGTAATTCACCCCTCCACTTT,CASSQGGAGLGNSPLHF
TRBV30,NA,once,TRBJ2-3,TGTGCCTGGGGGGACCGCGCAGATACGCAGTATTTT,CAWGDRADTQYF
TRBV4-2,TRBD1,NA,TRBJ1-1,TGTGCCAGCAGCCAAGCGGGGACAGGGGGAATCTCTGAAGCTTTCTTT,CASSQAGTGGISEAFF
TRBV7-9,NA,NA,TRBJ1-6,TGTGCCAGCAGCTTCAGCGATTCACCCCTCCACTTT,CASSFSDSPLHF
TRBV3-1/TRBV3-2,NA,few,TRBJ1-1,TGTGCCAGCAGCCACCAGAACACTGAAGCTTTCTTT,CASSHQNTEAFF
TRBV11-3,NA,NA,TRBJ1-5,TGTGCCAGCAGCTTAGTTTGGCGGAATAGCAATCAGCCCCAGCATTTT,CASSLVWRNSNQPQHF
TRBV2,NA,NA,TRBJ1-3,TGTGCCAGCAGTCGGGTATCCCTTGGAAACACCATATATTTT,CASSRVSLGNTIYF
TRBV4-1,TRBD1,NA,TRBJ2-6,TGCGCCAGCAGCCAAGGAGTGGGACAGGGGGCATCTGGGGCCAACGTCCTGACTTTC,CASSQGVGQGASGANVLTF
TRBV9,TRBD1,NA,TRBJ1-1,TGTGCCAGCAGCGCCGACAGGGTGAGAACTGAAGCTTTCTTT,CASSADRVRTEAFF
TRBV14,NA,NA,TRBJ2-3,TGTGCCAGCAGCCTCTCACTAGATACGCAGTATTTT,CASSLSLDTQYF
TRBV4-1,TRBD1,NA,TRBJ2-7,TGCGCCAGCAGCCAAGCCCTGACAGGGCAGTACGAGCAGTACTTC,CASSQALTGQYEQYF
TRBV7-9,NA,NA,TRBJ1-1,TGTGCCAGCAGCTTGGATTTATATGAGGGGACGGCTTTCTTT,CASSLDLYEGTAFF
TRBV24-1,TRBD1,once,TRBJ1-2,TGTGCCACCAGCCAAGGGGGCAACTATGGCTACACCTTC,CATSQGGNYGYTF
TRBV18,NA,NA,TRBJ2-3,TGTGCCAGCTCACTAAGCAGGGGGGCGCAGTATTTT,CASSLSRGAQYF
TRBV14,NA,NA,TRBJ2-3,TGTGCCAGCAGCCTCGGGTATACGCAGTATTTT,CASSLGYTQYF
TRBV5-6,TRBD2,NA,TRBJ2-7,TGTGCCAGCAGCTCGGGACTAGCTGAGTACTTC,CASSSGLAEYF
TRBV19,NA,NA,TRBJ1-5,TGTGCCAGTTCCTTACGATCGGGGCCCCAGCATTTT,CASSLRSGPQHF
TRBV4-2,NA,NA,TRBJ2-7,TGTGCCAGCAGCCAGACGGGGCAGTACTACGAGCAGTACTTC,CASSQTGQYYEQYF
TRBV16,NA,NA,TRBJ2-1,TGTGCCAGCAGCCAATCCTCCAGGGGCCGGAGAAATGAGCAGTTCTTC,CASSQSSRGRRNEQFF
TRBV30,NA,once,TRBJ1-5,TGTGCCTGGAGCGGAACACTTTATCAGCCCCAGCATTTT,CAWSGTLYQPQHF
TRBV20-1,NA,NA,TRBJ2-1,TGCAGTGCAGGGGTAAGCAATGAGCAGTTCTTC,CSAGVSNEQFF
TRBV5-1,NA,NA,TRBJ1-2,TGCGCCAGCAGCTCAGGATTAGCGACTAACTATGGCTACACCTTC,CASSSGLATNYGYTF
TRBV6-4,NA,NA,TRBJ1-6,TGTGCCAGCAGTGACAGTACACTATGTAATTCACCCCTCCACTTT,CASSDSTLCNSPLHF
TRBV7-6,NA,NA,TRBJ2-1,TGTGCCAGCAGCTTAGCGCAATCCCTGTACAATGAGCAGTTCTTC,CASSLAQSLYNEQFF
TRBV19,NA,NA,TRBJ2-7,TGTGCCAGTAGTATGGAGGGGACGAGCTCCTACGAGCAGTACTTC,CASSMEGTSSYEQYF
TRBV7-8,TRBD2,NA,TRBJ2-3,TGTGCCAGCACCACCTCGTCGGGAGCGGGGGGGTCTACAGATACGCAGTATTTT,CASTTSSGAGGSTDTQYF
TRBV10-1,TRBD1,NA,TRBJ2-4,TGCGCCAGCAGTCTGGACAGGGGAAACATTCAGTACTTC,CASSLDRGNIQYF
TRBV7-8,TRBD1,NA,TRBJ1-4,TGTGCCAGCAGCTGGACAGGGCGTGGGGCTAATGAAAAACTGTTTTTT,CASSWTGRGANEKLFF
TRBV6-2/TRBV6-3,NA,NA,TRBJ2-5,TGTGCCAGCAGTTACGCCCTACCCCAAGAGACCCAGTACTTC,CASSYALPQETQYF
TRBV4-2,TRBD1,NA,TRBJ2-7,TGTGCCAGCAGCCGGGGGACAGGCTACGAGCAGTACTTC,CASSRGTGYEQYF